A selection of T cell receptor beta chains follows, all from one sample in a study of T-cell memory formation after mild COVID-19. TCRdb redid the calling of the 5' RACE reads with MiXCR, one entry per CDR3 protein. The sample records around 440,000 distinct CDR3 sequences, 15% to 20% being singletons. Sequencing was done on a sample of PBMCs or a T cell subset sorted from them (not recorded which). Receptors originate from an adult woman who had mild COVID-19 (a few samples of this study predate the infection). Cell type and time point are not known. CDR3s include the opening cysteine and the closing phenylalanine or tryptophan. Each record gives: V gene, CDR3 protein.

TRBV30	CAWSDIRGGGFYEQYF
TRBV7-2	CASSRTLDDVDEQFF
TRBV27	CASSLALAGRYEQYF
TRBV15	CATSSTDSYEQYF
TRBV18	CASSPTGGSGNTIYF
TRBV3-1	CASSQGSGYTF
TRBV10-3	CAITPVLSSYEQYF
TRBV27	CASSLSGTGLYEQYF
TRBV7-9	CASSLPGGTEAFF
TRBV15	CATSRGVGGLYEQYF
TRBV6-5	CASSFHEGSVRAGVEQYF
TRBV14	CASSHYRYNEQFF
TRBV5-1	CASSHTGSPPETQYF
TRBV7-3	CASSSFIDSEAFF
TRBV5-1	CASTETSGRVNEQYF
TRBV15	CATSGTGVTGELFF
TRBV10-3	CAISEGHQGSQETQYF
TRBV7-9	CASSSGQGFEETQYF
TRBV29-1	CSVEEGGPNEQFF
TRBV20-1	CSARDLDRSYEQYF
TRBV6-6	CASSYLGPEAFF
TRBV18	CASSPHHPGAHTDTQYF
TRBV19	CASSRTRGLFF
TRBV7-8	CASSLATGGYNSPLHF
TRBV6-5	CASRTGMNTEAFF
TRBV20-1	CSALRINNGELFF
TRBV5-1	CASSTGLAGVQDTQYF
TRBV14	CASSQDSVSYEQYF
TRBV2	CASRTWQETQYF
TRBV3-1	CASSQAQGTYEQYF
TRBV29-1	CSVGTEYFNEQFF
TRBV9	CASSVVERAEAFF
TRBV7-2	CASSLGQMSTDTQYF
TRBV6-5	CASSYGRIYEQYF
TRBV20-1	CSARQGLYQPQHF
TRBV20-1	CSAADRETNQPQHF
TRBV9	CASSVEREQFF
TRBV12-3/TRBV12-4	CASSLVWDRRSSYEQYF
TRBV24-1	CATSDFVLTGELFF
TRBV25-1	CASSPSGTLQETQYF
TRBV20-1	CSARDQTSEQFF
TRBV28	CASRTLWGSSTDTQYF
TRBV10-3	CASGKNTEAFF
TRBV5-1	CASSLEAGPGELFF
TRBV6-2/TRBV6-3	CASVSRREAPQETQYF
TRBV27	CASAGTPYYEQYF
TRBV4-2	CASSQDTGGTETQYF
TRBV20-1	CSAIRTSGRKEQYF
TRBV5-1	CASSLDLAVSYNEQFF